This TCR beta chain was observed in a study of molecular identifiers for immune sequencing clone quantification. The naive CD8 libraries originated from between about 18,000 and 1,000,000 sorted cells and drew on 10%, 30% or 50% RNA. Study-wide points: Clones above 20 RNA copies contained over 99% of effector molecules but under 1% of naive ones.

This clonotype occurred many times. Its specificity is not known. From the PCR reads, TCRdb called clonotypes with MiXCR, one entry per CDR3 protein. Of just under 650,000 distinct CDR3 sequences in the sample, just under 20% were seen once. The ends were cut back, 4 bases at V and 2 bases at J, with 12 bases in the middle. CDR3 length: 15 residues. Looked up from germline, CDR1 is MNHEY and CDR2 is SVGAGI. The TCR comes from a human donor in good health. Some libraries in this study had Jurkat cell RNA spiked in. This chain uses TRBV6-5 with TRBJ1-5; perhaps TRBD1 as D (5 bases). Sequences were obtained from naive CD8+ T cells from blood, with Jurkat cell RNA spiked in. Documented subset: FACS-sorted CD8+CD4-CCR7+CD45RA+ naive T cells. The CDR3 region is CASSLTGTGNQPQHF. The DNA of the CDR3 is TGTGCCAGCAGTTTAACGGGGACGGGCAATCAGCCCCAGCATTTT.